Sequencing of this TCR beta chain was carried out in a study of T cells in pancreatic ductal adenocarcinoma. Regarding the study as a whole: No significant tumor-blood clonality difference; means were about 0.11 and 0.072. Blood had more productive templates and about 8-fold more unique clonotypes than tumor. This surgical cohort overrepresents the minority presenting with early-stage disease.

The assay was immunoSEQ multiplex PCR, and TCRdb's table has in-frame clones only and misses some. Of 15,000 to 20,000 clones in the sample, around nine tenths were seen once. Surgery without prior neoadjuvant therapy was the treatment of the selected pancreatic ductal adenocarcinoma patients. About this clone: Its antigen is as yet unknown.

Sequenced sample: PBMCs. This clonotype originated in a human donor with pancreatic ductal adenocarcinoma.

The CDR3 region is CASSQVTSGGPSSYEQYF. The CDR3 DNA reads as TGCGCCAGCAGCCAAGTGACTAGCGGGGGGCCTAGCTCCTACGAGCAGTACTTC. This chain links TRBV4-3 with TRBJ2-7, with 13 bases lining up with TRBD2. Per the germline V gene, CDR1 is LGHNA and CDR2 is YSLEER. The CDR3 extends over 18 amino acids. V gave up 1 base and J gave up 0 bases; unmatched junction bases: 6.